A single sample is the source of the 9 T cell receptor beta chains below, sequenced in a study of CD8+CD57+ T cells in acquired aplastic anemia. CDR3 and TCR beta VDJ profiling relied on genomic DNA as the template. TCRdb processed the reads anew with MiXCR; each CDR3 protein has one entry. The data show hundreds of thousands of distinct CDR3 sequences, with less than 35% seen just once and less than 0.85% held by the top ten. By flow cytometry, patients selected for sequencing had shown an expansion of CD8+CD57+ cells. Sequencing was carried out using sorted CD4+, CD8+, or CD8+CD57+ T cells (not recorded which) from PBMCs. These receptors came from a human donor with aplastic anemia.

V usage is TRBV19 and J usage is TRBJ2-3; 10 nucleotides align to TRBD2. V lost 3 bases, J lost 5 bases, and 11 bases stayed unmatched. This CDR3 has 17 residues. Germline V CDR1 and CDR2: LNHDA, SQIVND (reference sequence). For the CDR3, the DNA is TGTGCCAGTAGTATTGGTGCGCCTAGCGGGGGTAGAGATACGCAGTATTTT. This codes for CASSIGAPSGGRDTQYF.

This clonotype was seen more than once but under ten times. This rearrangement joins TRBV12-3 or TRBV12-4 to TRBJ1-2, with D maybe TRBD1 (6 bases). The CDR3 is 12 residues long. Trimming left V 6 bases short and J 7 bases short, with 12 bases between. The CDR3 DNA reads as TGTGCCAGCAGGACACAGGGAGGTGGCTACACCTTC. It specifies CASRTQGGGYTF.

A word on this clonotype: A much larger clone differs by one base, so this may be a read error. The V and J genes are TRBV10-1 and TRBJ2-7, with unresolved D. V gave up 4 bases and J gave up 7 bases, with 14 bases separating them. Germline V gene lookup returns CDR1 WNHNN and CDR2 SYGVQD (reference sequence). The CDR3 contains 13 residues. The CDR3 DNA reads as TGCGCCAGCAGTGTTGCCAGAAACAATGAGCAGTACTTC. Amino acid sequence: CASSVARNNEQYF.

The chain is built from TRBV28 and TRBJ1-6; D ambiguous. Germline V gene sequence: CDR1 MDHEN, CDR2 SYDVKM. The V end lost 9 bases, the J end lost 0 bases, and 6 bases lay between the germline ends. This CDR3 comprises 13 residues. The CDR3 reads CARWGSYNSPLHF. CDR3 nucleotide sequence: TGTGCCAGGTGGGGCTCCTATAATTCACCCCTCCACTTT.

A note on this clonotype: The junction departs from the called germline gene at one end, perhaps through a read error. J is TRBJ1-4 and V is TRBV15; the D is unclear. Germline values: CDR1 LNHNV, CDR2 YYDKDF (reference sequence). The length of the CDR3 is 15 residues. DNA for the CDR3: TGTGCCACCAGGAGAGACTCGCTGGGTGGTGAAAAACTGTTTTTT. Its protein product is CATRRDSLGGEKLFF. Based on the CDR3 plus reference TRBV15 and TRBJ1-4, the full variable domain is DAMVIQNPRYQVTQFGKPVTLSCSQTLNHNVMYWYQQKSSQAPKLLFHYYDKDFNNEADTPDNFQSRRPNTSFCFLDIRSPGLGDTAMYLCATRRDSLGGEKLFFGSGTQLSVL.

V gene TRBV5-1 combines with J gene TRBJ1-3; 9 bases match TRBD1. The V and J ends lost 0 bases and 10 bases, in that order; junction bases with no gene match: 17. CDR1 is SGHRS and CDR2 is YFSETQ in the germline V gene. The CDR3 has 18 amino acids. In nucleotides, the CDR3 is TGCGCCAGCAGCTTGGGAGTCTCCGGACAGGGGTTGCCCAGGACCATATATTTT. Protein sequence: CASSLGVSGQGLPRTIYF.

In this sample, this clonotype turned up once. The chain is built from TRBV25-1 and TRBJ2-5, with 9 bases lining up with TRBD1. Germline lookup yields CDR1 MGHDK and CDR2 SYGVNS. The CDR3 has 15 amino acids. V was pared by 4 bases and J by 5 bases, with 8 bases of the junction left unmatched. The CDR3 DNA is TGTGCCAGCAGTGCACAGGGACAGGGAAGCGAGACCCAGTACTTC. Its translation is CASSAQGQGSETQYF. The full variable domain, with the rest looked up from reference TRBV25-1 and TRBJ2-5, is EADIYQTPRYLVIGTGKKITLECSQTMGHDKMYWYQQDPGMELHLIHYSYGVNSTEKGDLSSESTVSRIRTEHFPLTLESARPSHTSQYLCASSAQGQGSETQYFGPGTRLLVL.

The J gene is TRBJ2-7, the V gene TRBV5-5, with 13 nucleotides matching TRBD2. This CDR3 has 15 amino acids. From germline, CDR1 is SGHKS and CDR2 YYEKEE (reference sequence). Trimming at V came to 5 bases and at J to 3 bases, leaving 5 bases not matched to a gene. The CDR3 DNA sequence: TGTGCCAGCAGTCAGGGACTAGCGGGAAACTACGAGCAGTACTTC. Residues: CASSQGLAGNYEQYF.

The chain uses TRBV5-5 and TRBJ2-1, with 7 bases that match TRBD2. V trimming: 1 base; J trimming: 10 bases; junction bases outside the gene matches: 14. Germline lookup yields CDR1 SGHKS and CDR2 YYEKEE (reference sequence). The CDR3 sequence is 16 residues long. The CDR3 is CASSLLPGAGAGEQFF. Written as DNA, the CDR3 is TGTGCCAGCAGCTTGTTACCCGGGGCAGGAGCGGGGGAGCAGTTCTTC.